The present T cell receptor (beta chain) was sequenced within a study of graft-versus-host responses after intestinal transplantation (dated by TCRdb to 2020 to 2022). For the study in its entirety: The transplants that recipients got were multivisceral, liver-intestinal, or isolated intestinal. A cohort of about 26 intestinal transplant recipients, including one retransplant, was enrolled, and a few patients lacking pretransplant specimens were excluded. Donor T cell macrochimerism was defined as a peak of at least 4% donor T cells among recipient peripheral blood mononuclear cells. Samples from three later patients were sequenced in-house on an Illumina MiSeq with MiXCR processing rather than by the commercial service. Every recipient was given anti-thymocyte globulin induction, then maintenance tacrolimus and steroids for approximately 3 years. Alloreactive clones were identified by sequencing pre-transplant mixed lymphocyte reaction products and comparing these products with unstimulated pre-transplant donor and recipient T cells. After intestinal transplantation, graft-versus-host and host-versus-graft alloreactive T cell clones were followed in the graft, circulation and bone marrow using bulk TCR-beta CDR3 sequencing.

Blood samples were collected up to 4 times in the first month after transplant and then at least monthly when available. A remark on this clone: The specificity of this receptor is unknown. The input lacks base qualities; no much larger clone sits a single base away.

The protocol used for the library was the immunoSEQ multiplex PCR assay. High-throughput TCR-beta CDR3 sequencing of genomic DNA from most patients was performed by Adaptive Biotechnologies. Processing in the source paper ran as follows. Adaptive's ImmunoSEQ software supplied the TCR sequencing data for around 19 patients, while MiXCR and VDJtools were used to process three other patients. CDR3 nucleotide sequences shared between donor and recipient were removed because their origin could not be assigned. Alloreactive clones required at least 2-fold expansion over unstimulated cells and minimum CFSE-low frequency of 0.002% (template counts) or 0.001% (read counts). A clone was considered mappable if detected in the sequenced pre-transplant spleen, lymph node, or MLR CFSE-low populations of the donor or recipient. Cumulative frequency of alloreactive clones was calculated as a percentage of all sequences weighted by copy number. Entries here come from immuneACCESS through TCRdb and include only in-frame sequences with V and J called. Some clones fail to appear in such tables; in the studies checked, an unresolved V gene covers under half of the shortfall, and the cause of the remainder is unknown. The D gene and trimming were derived from the DNA, and the V and J assignments and clone size from that table. Within this sample are about 14,000 clones, with 84% of them counted one time only. Of the sample, 23% falls within the top ten clones.

Findings and caveats that apply to the study as a whole: The relatively low number and heterogeneity of intestinal transplant patients limited the conclusions. GvH clones were detected in recipient bone marrow, and some appeared earlier in ileal mucosa or blood, consistent with an intestinal mucosal origin. Early after transplant, declines in HvG clones were associated with peak levels of circulating GvH clones. High GvH to HvG T cell clonal ratios were observed in the allografts of patients with donor T cell macrochimerism.

This specimen consisted of PBMCs, obtained after intestinal transplantation. This receptor was identified in a human patient who received an intestinal transplant, so some T cells may come from the graft donor.

The bases read TGTGCCAGCAGCGTAACCCGGGACGCCTACGAGCAGTACTTC. This is translated as CASSVTRDAYEQYF. Recombination linked TRBV9 to TRBJ2-7, with a tentative D call of TRBD1 or TRBD2, each matching 5 bases. Measured from the cysteine to the phenylalanine, the CDR3 is 14 residues long. Only CDR3 DNA remains: 42 bases, in frame from the first base. V sheds 1 base and J sheds 2 bases, leaving 10 bases between their ends. According to the germline V gene, CDR1 reads SGDLS and CDR2 reads YYNGEE.